Each of the 25 T cell receptor beta chains below was sequenced from the same sample in a study of Graves' ophthalmopathy and Graves' hyperthyroidism listed by TCRdb under 2018. Instrument on record: Illumina HiSeq 2000. TCR beta CDR3 regions were amplified from RNA transcripts for repertoire sequencing. HTBI primers and the Qiagen OneStep RT-PCR kit were used in a first-round RT-PCR, which was followed by a second-round multiplex PCR, size selection and purification. TCRdb trimmed public reads at Q25 via fastp, called clones via MiXCR and kept in-frame beta chains. A single entry per CDR3 protein holds the most common genes and DNA from its merged rows. Across this sample there are about 740,000 distinct CDR3 sequences, with approximately 40% seen only once. 44% of the sample comes from the top ten. Input material: peripheral blood. Receptors were obtained from an adult man with Graves' ophthalmopathy.

This sequence joins TRBV9 and TRBJ1-6, with D maybe TRBD1 (6 bases). Germline loops: CDR1 SGDLS, CDR2 YYNGEE. The CDR3 covers 14 residues. V was trimmed by 4 bases and J by 10 bases, leaving 15 bases between them. CDR3 DNA sequence: TGTGCCAGCAGCCATAAGGGGGGAAGCTCACCCCTCCACTTT. This translates into CASSHKGGSSPLHF. The full variable domain, completed using reference TRBV9 and TRBJ1-6, is DSGVTQTPKHLITATGQRVTLRCSPRSGDLSVYWYQQSLDQGLQFLIQYYNGEERAKGNILERFSAQQFPDLHSELNLSSLELGDSALYFCASSHKGGSSPLHFGNGTRLTVT.

This clonotype was seen only a few times. The chain couples TRBV19 to TRBJ2-7, with a tentative D call TRBD2 (5 bases). Per germline, CDR1 LNHDA and CDR2 SQIVND (reference sequence). This CDR3 spans 14 amino acids. V was trimmed by 3 bases and J by 2 bases, leaving 11 bases between them. The CDR3 nucleotides are TGTGCCAGTAGTATCGGGGTTTCGGCCTACGAGCAGTACTTC. Translating gives CASSIGVSAYEQYF.

This clonotype was counted ten times or more. V and J are TRBV7-2 and TRBJ1-5; TRBD1 is a possible D gene (5 bases). Looked up from germline, CDR1 is SGHTA and CDR2 is FQGNSA. This CDR3 region has 15 residues. Trimming stripped 5 bases from V and 2 bases from J, with 13 bases between. The CDR3 DNA sequence: TGTGCCAGCAGCATCGACAGCGGGGGCAATCAGCCCCAGCATTTT. Protein: CASSIDSGGNQPQHF. Complete variable domain (other parts from reference TRBV7-2 and TRBJ1-5): GAGVSQSPSNKVTEKGKDVELRCDPISGHTALYWYRQSLGQGLEFLIYFQGNSAPDKSGLPSDRFSAERTGGSVSTLTIQRTQQEDSAVYLCASSIDSGGNQPQHFGDGTRLSIL.

This clonotype has only a few counts. The chain recombines TRBV20-1 with TRBJ2-5, with a weak D call TRBD2 (6 bases). The CDR3 spans 12 residues. Trimming shortened V by 5 bases and J by 5 bases, and 12 bases separated the two germline ends. Per the germline V gene, CDR1 is DFQATT and CDR2 is SNEGSKA (reference sequence). The CDR3 here is CSALELAETQYF. The DNA of the CDR3 is TGCAGTGCTTTAGAGCTAGCGGAGACCCAGTACTTC.

This clonotype was recorded a few times. V is TRBV5-6 and J is TRBJ2-7; 8 nucleotides line up with TRBD1. From germline, CDR1 is SGHDT and CDR2 YYEEEE. This CDR3 comprises 13 residues. V lost 3 bases, J lost 3 bases, and 2 bases stayed unmatched. The CDR3, as DNA: TGTGCCAGCAGCTCACAGGGGGTCTACGAGCAGTACTTC. Encoded protein: CASSSQGVYEQYF.

This clonotype was observed a few times. The chain recombines TRBV7-8 with TRBJ2-5, with D perhaps assigned TRBD1 or TRBD2 (5 bases each). This CDR3 has 15 amino acids. Germline V gene lookup returns CDR1 SGHVS and CDR2 FQNEAQ. With 6 bases removed from V and 5 bases from J, the gap between germline ends came to 19 bases. The CDR3 protein is CASSGNWGKGETQYF. The CDR3 DNA follows: TGTGCCAGCAGTGGGAATTGGGGGAAGGGGGAGACCCAGTACTTC.

The V gene is TRBV7-6, the J gene TRBJ2-5; 8 positions agree with TRBD1. Germline-derived CDR1 and CDR2 are SGHVS and FNYEAQ. CDR3 length: 15 amino acids. The trim removed 4 bases at V and 5 bases at J, leaving 9 bases unmatched. The CDR3 is CASSWTGMLKETQYF. CDR3 nucleotides: TGTGCCAGCAGCTGGACAGGGATGCTGAAGGAGACCCAGTACTTC.

At least ten counts were recorded for this clonotype. A much bigger clone sits one base away, suggesting this may be a read error. This chain links TRBV10-2 with TRBJ1-6, with D hard to call. This CDR3 has 13 amino acids. The germline V and J ends were trimmed by 0 bases and 7 bases, with 4 bases remaining between them. CDR1 and CDR2 (germline): WSHSY, SAAADI. CDR3 in DNA: TGCGCCAGCAGTGAGTCAGAGAATTCACCCCTCCACTTT. Translated, it gives CASSESENSPLHF.

This chain joins TRBV29-1 and TRBJ1-1; no reliable D call. Trimming cost V 2 bases and J 3 bases, with 10 bases left between them. Germline V lookup: CDR1 SQVTM, CDR2 ANQGSEA. This CDR3 has 13 residues. The CDR3 sequence: CSVERGTDTEAFF. CDR3 bases: TGCAGCGTTGAACGGGGTACGGACACTGAAGCTTTCTTT. Full variable domain (rest looked up from reference TRBV29-1 and TRBJ1-1): SAVISQKPSRDICQRGTSLTIQCQVDSQVTMMFWYRQQPGQSLTLIATANQGSEATYESGFVIDKFPISRPNLTFSTLTVSNMSPEDSSIYLCSVERGTDTEAFFGQGTRLTVV.

CDR3 DNA: TGTGCCAGCAGCAGAGGGGACCATCAGCCCCTCCACTTT. Protein: CASSRGDHQPLHF. The V and J genes are TRBV2 and TRBJ1-6; perhaps TRBD1 as D (5 bases). The CDR3 is made up of 13 amino acids. V shed 6 bases and J shed 13 bases, with 16 bases lying between them. Germline values: CDR1 SNHLY, CDR2 FYNNEI.

This clonotype has ten or more counts. The V call is TRBV7-2, the J call TRBJ2-5; no clear D. Germline V gene lookup returns CDR1 SGHTA and CDR2 FQGNSA. The V and J ends lost 1 base and 5 bases respectively, with 11 bases between them. This CDR3 region has 14 residues. CDR3 sequence (DNA): TGTGCCAGCAGCTTAGAGAGCGCGGCGGAGACCCAGTACTTC. As protein: CASSLESAAETQYF.

The genes are TRBV10-1 and TRBJ1-1, with D uncertain. Germline assignment: CDR1 WNHNN and CDR2 SYGVQD (reference sequence). The V end lost 4 bases, the J end lost 4 bases, and 13 bases lay between the germline ends. The CDR3 is 14 residues long. Here the CDR3 DNA reads TGCGCCAGCAGTGCTAGGGAGTGGGGCACTGAAGCTTTCTTT. This sequence encodes CASSAREWGTEAFF.

The V gene is TRBV13, the J gene TRBJ1-1, with no clear D. Looked up from germline, CDR1 is PRHDT and CDR2 is FYEKMQ (reference sequence). Deletions cut 0 bases from V and 2 bases from J, with 10 bases between. CDR3 length equals 15 residues. The CDR3 coding sequence is TGTGCCAGCAGCTTAGGCCCCGAGGGAAACACTGAAGCTTTCTTT. It yields the protein CASSLGPEGNTEAFF.

This clonotype was picked up many times. This chain uses TRBV20-1 with TRBJ1-2; D ambiguous. Trimming left V 1 base short and J 2 bases short, with 8 bases between. The CDR3 is 13 residues long. Germline CDR1 DFQATT, CDR2 SNEGSKA (reference sequence). CDR3 DNA sequence: TGCAGTGCTAGAGTAGGCCGGAACTATGGCTACACCTTC. This gives the protein CSARVGRNYGYTF.

The gene calls are TRBV15 and TRBJ1-3; D is possibly TRBD1 (5 bases). The CDR3 is 18 residues long. V lost 0 bases to trimming and J lost 0 bases, with 15 bases between them. The germline CDR1 and CDR2 sequences are LNHNV and YYDKDF (reference sequence). In DNA, the CDR3 is TGTGCCACCAGCAGAGATGCCCCGGGACTAAGCTCTGGAAACACCATATATTTT. Translation: CATSRDAPGLSSGNTIYF. Filled out from reference TRBV15 and TRBJ1-3, the complete variable domain reads DAMVIQNPRYQVTQFGKPVTLSCSQTLNHNVMYWYQQKSSQAPKLLFHYYDKDFNNEADTPDNFQSRRPNTSFCFLDIRSPGLGDTAMYLCATSRDAPGLSSGNTIYFGEGSWLTVV.

This clonotype has only a few counts. The chain is built from TRBV5-6 and TRBJ1-1; TRBD1 might be the D (5 bases). The germline gives CDR1 SGHDT, CDR2 YYEEEE. Trimming pared 3 bases from V and 5 bases from J, leaving 14 bases between. The CDR3 extends over 14 amino acids. CDR3 coding DNA: TGTGCCAGCAGCTCGCGGGACTGGAAGACTGAAGCTTTCTTT. It encodes CASSSRDWKTEAFF. The full variable domain, rest sourced from reference TRBV5-6 and TRBJ1-1, is DAGVTQSPTHLIKTRGQQVTLRCSPKSGHDTVSWYQQALGQGPQFIFQYYEEEERQRGNFPDRFSGHQFPNYSSELNVNALLLGDSALYLCASSSRDWKTEAFFGQGTRLTVV.

This clonotype was seen at least ten times. V usage is TRBV15 and J usage is TRBJ1-1; TRBD1 is a possible D gene (5 bases). Germline V CDR1 and CDR2: LNHNV, YYDKDF (reference sequence). Trimming left V 3 bases short and J 1 base short, with 6 bases between. The CDR3 sequence is 13 residues long. CDR3 residues: CATSRGRNTEAFF. The CDR3 DNA is TGTGCCACCAGCAGGGGACGGAACACTGAAGCTTTCTTT. Full variable domain (rest looked up from reference TRBV15 and TRBJ1-1): DAMVIQNPRYQVTQFGKPVTLSCSQTLNHNVMYWYQQKSSQAPKLLFHYYDKDFNNEADTPDNFQSRRPNTSFCFLDIRSPGLGDTAMYLCATSRGRNTEAFFGQGTRLTVV.

This clonotype was seen a handful of times. A much larger clonotype is one base distant, so this may be a read error. The CDR3 does not close with the conserved phenylalanine or tryptophan, likely indicating a read error. J is TRBJ2-7 and V is TRBV7-2; 7 positions agree with TRBD1. The CDR3 totals 16 residues. The V and J ends lost 1 base and 2 bases, in that order; junction bases with no gene match: 8. Germline CDR1 reads SGHTA; CDR2 reads FQGNSA. CDR3 region: CASSLGPGTVTYEQYC. The CDR3 region has the DNA TGTGCCAGCAGCTTAGGGCCTGGGACAGTTACCTACGAGCAGTACTGC.

This clonotype was seen only a few times. The chain couples TRBV7-2 to TRBJ1-4, with D maybe TRBD1 (5 bases). V lost 4 bases and J 5 bases, leaving 11 bases between the germline ends. The CDR3 runs 14 residues. Germline-derived CDR1 and CDR2 are SGHTA and FQGNSA. The CDR3 sequence: CASSSGHGNEKLFF. As DNA, the CDR3 is TGTGCCAGCAGCTCAGGACACGGGAATGAAAAACTGTTTTTT.

The chain couples TRBV11-3 to TRBJ2-3; D unclear. Trimming pared 1 base from V and 8 bases from J, leaving 13 bases between. The germline V gene has CDR1 SGHNT and CDR2 YENEEA. The CDR3 spans 14 residues. The CDR3 loop is CASSLGTRIGTQYF. Written as DNA, the CDR3 is TGTGCCAGCAGCTTAGGGACCAGAATAGGTACGCAGTATTTT. The full variable domain, its missing parts supplied by reference TRBV11-3 and TRBJ2-3, is EAGVVQSPRYKIIEKKQPVAFWCNPISGHNTLYWYLQNLGQGPELLIRYENEEAVDDSQLPKDRFSAERLKGVDSTLKIQPAELGDSAVYLCASSLGTRIGTQYFGPGTRLTVL.

This clonotype was seen more than once but under ten times. Mismatch with germline at one junction end may stem from a read error. V usage is TRBV10-3 and J usage is TRBJ2-2; D not certain. The germline V gene has CDR1 ENHRY and CDR2 SYGVKD. The CDR3 length is 15 residues. The CDR3 DNA follows: TGTGCCAGCAGTGAACGCTATCTCAACACCGGGGAGCTGTTTTTT. As protein: CASSERYLNTGELFF.

This clonotype was seen at least ten times. V usage is TRBV7-2 and J usage is TRBJ2-5; TRBD2 matches 9 bases. From germline, CDR1 is SGHTA and CDR2 FQGNSA. The CDR3 runs to 16 residues. The ends lost 5 bases at V and 5 bases at J; junction bases unmatched: 12. The DNA of the CDR3 is TGTGCCAGCAGCCCCCGGTACGGCGGGGGGGCGGAGACCCAGTACTTC. It encodes CASSPRYGGGAETQYF.

This clonotype was seen repeatedly, ten times or more. This chain connects TRBV24-1 to TRBJ2-5, with D perhaps TRBD2 (6 bases). This CDR3 spans 17 amino acids. V was shortened by 6 bases and J by 0 bases, with 19 bases between the two germline ends. Germline CDR1 and CDR2: KGHDR and SFDVKD. The CDR3, as DNA: TGTGCCACCAGTTCGATTCGTGGAGGAGGGGACCAAGAGACCCAGTACTTC. This encodes CATSSIRGGGDQETQYF.

This clonotype was counted only a few times. V usage is TRBV6-5 and J usage is TRBJ1-2; maybe TRBD1 (6 bases). CDR3 length: 15 residues. V lost 4 bases and J 4 bases, leaving 16 bases between the germline ends. The germline gives CDR1 MNHEY, CDR2 SVGAGI. The DNA of the CDR3 is TGTGCCAGCAGTTTAGGGACACATAGCGGCTATGGCTACACCTTC. As protein: CASSLGTHSGYGYTF.

This clonotype was picked up a small number of times. Germline is not matched at one junction end, which may reflect a read error. This sequence joins TRBV24-1 and TRBJ1-5; D is possibly TRBD1 (5 bases). Germline loops: CDR1 KGHDR, CDR2 SFDVKD. The CDR3 loop spans 14 amino acids. In DNA, the CDR3 is TGTGCCAGCAGTCCCCGGGGACCCAATCAGCCCCAGCATTTT. Amino acids: CASSPRGPNQPQHF.